This TCR beta chain was profiled in a study of CD8 T cells in Susac syndrome. Reverse transcription used roughly 0.5 to 1 ug RNA and random hexamers. Amplification of TCR beta CDR3 across 54 Vbeta and 13 Jbeta was performed with immunoSEQ multiplex PCR. TCRdb re-called the immunoSEQ multiplex PCR reads through MiXCR, storing one row per CDR3 protein. The data contain more than 55,000 distinct CDR3 sequences, 96% of them singletons. Through negative isolation, CD4+ and CD8+ T cells were obtained, while TEMRA cells were enriched using FACS. J was trimmed by 3 bases and V by 6 bases; bases with no gene match: 5. Germline CDR1 reads MNHNS; CDR2 reads SASEGT. The CDR3 spans 14 residues.

This clonotype was obtained from a human donor with multiple sclerosis. Sequenced sample: CD4+ T cells from PBMCs. The rearrangement links TRBV6-1 to TRBJ1-5; 7 bases agree with TRBD1. The CDR3 region has the DNA TGTGCCAGCAGAAGGGACAGTCCCAATCAGCCCCAGCATTTT. Translating it yields CASRRDSPNQPQHF.